The sequence of this T cell receptor beta chain was determined in a study of molecular identifiers for immune sequencing clone quantification. Study-wide findings and caveats: Clones exceeding 20 RNA copies carried over 97% of effector molecules but under 1% of naive-cell molecules. Barcodes shared by identical TCR molecules could lead to underestimated sizes of highly expanded clones.

This clonotype was detected ten times or more. Its antigen is undetermined. Germline-derived CDR1 and CDR2 are KGHSH and LQKENI. The CDR3 is made up of 16 amino acids. Trimming took 6 bases from V and 0 from J, leaving 14 bases between them. Via MiXCR, TCRdb re-called the PCR reads, giving one row per CDR3 protein. The data show tens of thousands of distinct CDR3 sequences, 21% seen once. The chain links TRBV18 to TRBJ2-2, with a possible D match to TRBD2 (7 bases). Sequencing was carried out using naive CD8+ T cells from blood, with Jurkat cell RNA spiked in. As to subset: FACS-sorted CD8+CD4-CCR7+CD45RA+ naive T cells. This TCR came from a human donor in good health. Some libraries in this study had Jurkat cell RNA spiked in. CDR3 sequence reads: CASSLNGGPNTGELFF. The CDR3 DNA reads TGTGCCAGCTCCCTAAACGGGGGGCCGAACACCGGGGAGCTGTTTTTT.